This T cell receptor (beta chain) was found in a study of blood T cells in healthy people across ages. Per germline, CDR1 SGHTA and CDR2 FQGNSA. The CDR3 is made up of 12 amino acids. A second about 6 to 12 cycle PCR used barcoded and J-beta primers. One entry per CDR3 protein, called by TCRdb with MiXCR from the 5' RACE reads. The repertoire has roughly 900,000 distinct CDR3 sequences, about 30% of them found once; the top ten carry around a sixth. The people who gave samples were healthy Caucasians from Russia, aged about 6 to 100. Turning to this clonotype: Its ends do not fully match the called genes, so a read error is possible.

The sample was blood. The J gene is TRBJ1-4, the V gene TRBV7-2; D unclear. This sequence originates from a woman of 80 years or more in good health. This CDR3 is CASRTNNERLFF. The CDR3 nucleotides read TGTGCCAGCAGGACAAATAATGAAAGACTGTTTTTT.